This TCR beta chain is from a study of circulating CD8 cells and anti-PD-1 response in melanoma. Germline CDR1 is SQVTM and CDR2 is ANQGSEA. The CDR3 is 14 residues long. V lost 4 bases and J lost 5; bases outside the gene matches: 7. Using approximately 15 ng of total RNA, TCR libraries were made with the QIAseq Immune Repertoire TCR panel. Each CDR3 protein gets one entry after TCRdb re-called the reads with MiXCR. The sample holds 500 to 700 distinct CDR3 sequences, about 7.3% seen once. This clonotype is large in the sample. From live CD3+CD8+TCRalphabeta+ cells, four PD-1 and/or TIGIT subsets were sorted.

The gene calls are TRBV29-1 and TRBJ2-1, with TRBD1 matching over 8 bases. The source of this sequence is a human donor with melanoma. The sample consisted of CD8+ T cells from PBMCs, taken at baseline or after one month of anti-PD-1 therapy (not recorded which). CDR3 DNA sequence: TGCAGCGTTGTGTTCGGGACAGGAGACAATGAGCAGTTCTTC. Residues: CSVVFGTGDNEQFF.